What follows are 28 T cell receptor beta chains derived from one specimen sequenced in a study of post-analysis software for immune sequencing data. Whole-study results and caveats: Included in a set of roughly 5 TRBV segments more frequent in patients than controls were TRBV5-6, TRBV5-1 and TRBV20-1.

Each TCR beta cDNA library carried unique molecular identifiers. A single record per CDR3 protein comes from TCRdb applying MiXCR to the PCR reads. The sample has a few hundred thousand distinct CDR3 sequences; about a third are singletons. For these receptors, no antigen is known. Sequenced sample: blood. Receptors were obtained from a girl aged 5 to 17 with multiple sclerosis.

The chain has TRBV9 and TRBJ2-7; either TRBD1 or TRBD2 may fit D (5 bases each). Germline CDR1 SGDLS, CDR2 YYNGEE. The CDR3 loop spans 14 amino acids. With 2 bases removed from V and 2 bases from J, the gap between germline ends came to 11 bases. CDR3: CASSVRDHPYEQYF. CDR3 coding DNA: TGTGCCAGCAGCGTCCGGGACCACCCCTACGAGCAGTACTTC.

This clonotype was seen more than once but under ten times. The chain has TRBV12-3 or TRBV12-4 and TRBJ1-6; possible D gene TRBD1, 5 bases. Trimming stripped 1 base from V and 5 bases from J, with 12 bases between. The CDR3 has 16 residues. CDR3 bases: TGTGCCAGCAGTTTAGGGGGCGCGGGGAATAATTCACCCCTCCACTTT. Protein: CASSLGGAGNNSPLHF.

The rearrangement uses TRBV6-1 and TRBJ2-3; a weak D match, TRBD2 (5 bases). The CDR3 extends over 16 amino acids. Germline CDR1 and CDR2: MNHNS and SASEGT. V was clipped by 2 bases and J by 0 bases, with 12 bases between them. The CDR3, as DNA: TGTGCCAGCAGTGAATTCCGGGGTCGAAGCACAGATACGCAGTATTTT. It is translated as CASSEFRGRSTDTQYF.

V gene TRBV4-1 combines with J gene TRBJ2-5, with D uncertain. The CDR3 has 11 amino acids. V lost 0 bases, J lost 9 bases, and 5 bases lay in between. CDR1 and CDR2 (germline): MGHRA, YSYEKL. The DNA of the CDR3 is TGCGCCAGCAGCCAAGAGCGGTCCCAGTACTTC. Translation: CASSQERSQYF.

The genes are TRBV27 and TRBJ2-3, with 7 bases that match TRBD2. Germline V CDR1 and CDR2: MNHEY, SMNVEV (reference sequence). CDR3 size: 16 residues. The junction had 9 bases not matched to a gene; V was cut back by 0 bases and J by 6 bases. The DNA of the CDR3 is TGTGCCAGCAGTTTATCAAGGGGACTAAGAGGTGATACGCAGTATTTT. This translates into CASSLSRGLRGDTQYF.

This clonotype turned up a few times. The CDR3 bases are TGTGCCAGCAGTTACTCCCGGACTAGCGGGGGGCCGCGGAGCTCCTACAATGAGCAGTTCTTC. Its translation: CASSYSRTSGGPRSSYNEQFF. The rearrangement links TRBV6-2 or TRBV6-3 to TRBJ2-1; 14 bases match TRBD2. The germline V gene has CDR1 MNHEY and CDR2 SVGEGT. The CDR3 contains 21 residues. The V gene end was trimmed by 0 bases and the J gene end by 0 bases; junction bases not matched to a gene: 10.

The V call is TRBV12-3 or TRBV12-4, the J call TRBJ1-2; 7 bases are shared with TRBD1. The V gene end was trimmed by 6 bases and the J gene end by 7 bases; junction bases not matched to a gene: 8. This CDR3 is built from 13 residues. The CDR3 DNA reads TGTGCCAGCAGCGAACAGGGGTCGCTTGGCTACACCTTC. Translating it yields CASSEQGSLGYTF.

This clonotype turned up a few times. The CDR3 region is CASSLRDYSYEQFF. CDR3 DNA: TGTGCCAGCAGTTTAAGGGACTATTCATATGAGCAGTTCTTC. The genes are TRBV27 and TRBJ2-1, with 7 bases identical to TRBD2. Looked up from germline, CDR1 is MNHEY and CDR2 is SMNVEV (reference sequence). Unmatched junction bases numbered 6, after V lost 2 bases and J lost 8 bases. The CDR3 is 14 amino acids.

CDR3 sequence reads: CASRTGTARGGEKLFF. The CDR3 DNA is TGTGCCAGCAGGACTGGGACAGCCAGAGGCGGGGAAAAACTGTTTTTT. The chain has TRBV6-5 and TRBJ1-4; 7 positions match TRBD1. Germline values: CDR1 MNHEY, CDR2 SVGAGI. This CDR3 has 16 amino acids. V shed 6 bases and J 8 bases; nucleotides not matched to a gene: 15.

V usage is TRBV20-1 and J usage is TRBJ2-3; 9 bases line up with TRBD2. The CDR3 covers 13 residues. The germline V gene has CDR1 DFQATT and CDR2 SNEGSKA (reference sequence). V trimming: 7 bases; J trimming: 3 bases; junction bases outside the gene matches: 5. CDR3 sequence (DNA): TGCAGTGTGGGCGGGGGGGGGACAGATACGCAGTATTTT. Translation: CSVGGGGTDTQYF.

The chain employs TRBV5-1 and TRBJ1-1; no clear D gene. V lost 0 bases to trimming and J lost 4 bases, with 13 bases between them. Germline lookup yields CDR1 SGHRS and CDR2 YFSETQ. The CDR3 is 15 amino acids. CDR3 sequence (DNA): TGCGCCAGCAGCTTGGGTTCGTTGGGAAGCACTGAAGCTTTCTTT. It specifies CASSLGSLGSTEAFF.

The genes are TRBV7-9 and TRBJ2-5; D possibly matches TRBD1 or TRBD2 (5 bases each). V lost 4 bases and J 1 base, leaving 7 bases between the germline ends. The CDR3 covers 13 residues. Germline V gene lookup returns CDR1 SEHNR and CDR2 FQNEAQ (reference sequence). Here the CDR3 reads CASSSGTQETQYF. In DNA, the CDR3 is TGTGCCAGCAGCTCCGGGACCCAAGAGACCCAGTACTTC.

The chain couples TRBV2 to TRBJ1-1; no reliable D call. The germline V gene encodes CDR1 SNHLY and CDR2 FYNNEI. The CDR3 consists of 14 residues. V lost 6 bases, J lost 2 bases, and 13 bases lay in between. Written as DNA, the CDR3 is TGTGCCAGCAGCCCCCTTGCGGTCAACACTGAAGCTTTCTTT. It is translated as CASSPLAVNTEAFF.

This clonotype has ten or more counts. The V call is TRBV20-1, the J call TRBJ2-5, with no clear D. Germline V gene data show CDR1 as DFQATT and CDR2 as SNEGSKA (reference sequence). Deletions cut 5 bases from V and 4 bases from J, with 17 bases between. CDR3 length equals 14 residues. CDR3 sequence reads: CSAQMAQERETQYF. The CDR3 region has the DNA TGCAGTGCTCAGATGGCCCAAGAGAGAGAGACCCAGTACTTC.

This clonotype was observed a few times. The gene calls are TRBV4-1 and TRBJ2-7; perhaps D is TRBD1 or TRBD2 (6 bases each). Germline values: CDR1 MGHRA, CDR2 YSYEKL. The ends were cut back, 2 bases at V and 2 bases at J, with 16 bases in the middle. There are 16 residues in the CDR3. The CDR3 sequence is CASSQTRGGGPYEQYF. The CDR3 DNA reads as TGCGCCAGCAGCCAAACTCGAGGAGGGGGACCCTACGAGCAGTACTTC.

The chain carries TRBV4-3 and TRBJ1-5; weak D call: TRBD1 (6 bases). Germline lookup yields CDR1 LGHNA and CDR2 YSLEER. CDR3 size: 13 residues. Trimming cost V 3 bases and J 6 bases, with 9 bases left between them. CDR3: CASSQAQGQPQHF. The CDR3 DNA follows: TGCGCCAGCAGCCAGGCACAGGGTCAGCCCCAGCATTTT.

This clonotype has just a few counts. The J gene is TRBJ2-7, the V gene TRBV3-1; either TRBD1 or TRBD2 may fit D (6 bases each). The CDR3 covers 15 residues. The germline V gene has CDR1 LGHDT and CDR2 YNNKEL (reference sequence). Between the trimmed V and J ends, which lost 4 bases and 3 bases, there was a span of 16 bases. CDR3 nucleotides: TGTGCCAGCAGCCTTTCGTGGGGGGCTTACTACGAGCAGTACTTC. Residues: CASSLSWGAYYEQYF.

This chain connects TRBV12-3 or TRBV12-4 to TRBJ2-3, with TRBD1 as a possible D gene (5 bases). The CDR3 runs 16 residues. V was pared by 1 base and J by 6 bases, with 17 bases between. The CDR3 protein is CASSLGNIGASDTQYF. For the CDR3, the DNA is TGTGCCAGCAGTTTAGGAAACATAGGGGCGTCCGATACGCAGTATTTT.

This clonotype has more than one count but fewer than ten. The J gene is TRBJ2-3, the V gene TRBV7-2, with a weak D call TRBD2 (6 bases). This CDR3 contains 16 residues. Germline V CDR1 and CDR2: SGHTA, FQGNSA. V shed 5 bases and J shed 2 bases, with 17 bases lying between them. For the CDR3, the DNA is TGTGCCAGCAGCGTACGACAGCTACTAGCCACAGATACGCAGTATTTT. Encoded protein: CASSVRQLLATDTQYF.

The V and J genes are TRBV12-3 or TRBV12-4 and TRBJ2-5; possible D gene TRBD1, 6 bases. Judging by the DNA end, TRBJ2-1 fits better; the J call may be wrong. The CDR3 covers 14 residues. This CDR3 is CASTQGGWQETQFF. CDR3 sequence (DNA): TGTGCCAGCACCCAAGGGGGTTGGCAAGAGACCCAGTTCTTC.

This clonotype was detected only once. The V call is TRBV5-4, the J call TRBJ2-1; D is tentatively TRBD1 or TRBD2 (6 bases each). The CDR3 is 16 residues long. The V gene lost 0 bases and the J gene lost 8 bases, with 18 bases spanning the gap. Per germline, CDR1 SGHNT and CDR2 YYREEE (reference sequence). The CDR3 nucleotides read TGTGCCAGCAGCTTGGCGGGGGCCCGAAGAGGGGATGAGCAGTTCTTC. Encoded protein: CASSLAGARRGDEQFF.

This clonotype was recorded a few times. The V and J genes are TRBV3-1 and TRBJ2-5; 8 nucleotides match TRBD2. The better agreement between TRBJ2-7 and the DNA end casts doubt on the J call. The CDR3 sequence is 17 residues long. CDR1 is LGHDT, CDR2 YNNKEL, per germline (reference sequence). CDR3 nucleotides: TGTGCCAGCAGCCAAGATACAGCGGGGGCCCACTTTTACGAGCAGTACTTC. Protein product: CASSQDTAGAHFYEQYF.

This clonotype was observed a few times. The chain is built from TRBV5-1 and TRBJ2-7; TRBD1 matches at 8 bases. Germline V gives CDR1 SGHRS, CDR2 YFSETQ. This CDR3 has 15 amino acids. V trimming: 3 bases; J trimming: 3 bases; junction bases outside the gene matches: 8. The DNA of the CDR3 is TGCGCCAGCAGCTCGGGGCCAGGGGGCTTCTACGAGCAGTACTTC. It codes for CASSSGPGGFYEQYF.

This clonotype was picked up a small number of times. The V gene is TRBV7-3, the J gene TRBJ2-3, with D possibly matching TRBD2 (5 bases). Germline lookup yields CDR1 SGHTA and CDR2 FQGTGA. V lost 5 bases and J lost 10, with 16 bases in between. The CDR3 contains 13 residues. The CDR3 DNA is TGTGCCAGCAGCCTAAAGGGAGCGGTAGCGCAGTATTTT. This encodes CASSLKGAVAQYF.

V is TRBV15 and J is TRBJ1-4; the D is unclear. CDR1 and CDR2 from the germline V gene are LNHNV and YYDKDF (reference sequence). V lost 0 bases and J 10 bases, leaving 12 bases between the germline ends. The CDR3 is made up of 14 amino acids. The CDR3 DNA sequence: TGTGCCACCAGCAGAGATCGGCGATCTGGAAAACTGTTTTTT. Its translation: CATSRDRRSGKLFF.

The V gene is TRBV20-1, the J gene TRBJ2-7, with TRBD1 matching 8 bases. Germline V gene lookup returns CDR1 DFQATT and CDR2 SNEGSKA (reference sequence). V lost 2 bases and J lost 6; bases outside the gene matches: 12. CDR3 size: 15 residues. The CDR3 region is CSARLIGQGKGEQYF. DNA of the CDR3: TGCAGTGCTAGACTTATCGGACAGGGCAAAGGCGAGCAGTACTTC.

This clonotype was found once. This rearrangement joins TRBV28 to TRBJ2-3; no definite D call. CDR3 size: 14 residues. The germline V and J ends were trimmed by 5 bases and 9 bases, with 18 bases remaining between them. Germline CDR1 and CDR2: MDHEN and SYDVKM. CDR3 in amino acids: CASSPLTGQMTQYF. For the CDR3, the DNA is TGTGCCAGCAGTCCCTTGACTGGCCAAATGACGCAGTATTTT.

The gene calls are TRBV15 and TRBJ1-3; D gene ambiguous. Germline CDR1 LNHNV, CDR2 YYDKDF (reference sequence). V was clipped by 7 bases and J by 0 bases, with 10 bases between them. The CDR3 contains 14 residues. CDR3 nucleotide sequence: TGTGCCACCAATCCTAGTCGCTCTGGAAACACCATATATTTT. Amino acid sequence: CATNPSRSGNTIYF. The full variable domain, in which reference TRBV15 and TRBJ1-3 provide the parts outside the CDR3, is DAMVIQNPRYQVTQFGKPVTLSCSQTLNHNVMYWYQQKSSQAPKLLFHYYDKDFNNEADTPDNFQSRRPNTSFCFLDIRSPGLGDTAMYLCATNPSRSGNTIYFGEGSWLTVV.